Each of the 14 T cell receptor beta chains below was sequenced from the same sample in a study of neurological immune-mediated disorders. Each CDR3 protein is one row after TCRdb ran MiXCR on the 5' RACE reads. This sample has just over 95,000 distinct CDR3 sequences, with 3.5% found just once. The sequenced sample was PBMCs. These receptors were taken from a woman under 30 with multiple sclerosis.

This clonotype was detected ten times or more. V and J are TRBV12-3 or TRBV12-4 and TRBJ1-1; TRBD1 matches at 7 bases. The CDR3 runs 13 residues. The V and J ends lost 6 bases and 4 bases, in that order; junction bases with no gene match: 5. The DNA for the CDR3 is TGTGCCAGCAGCCCAGGGGGTGGCACTGAAGCTTTCTTT. Its protein product is CASSPGGGTEAFF.

This clonotype came up many times. This chain connects TRBV11-2 to TRBJ2-1; no clear D gene. Germline lookup yields CDR1 SGHAT and CDR2 FQNNGV. Trimming took off 0 bases at V and 14 bases at J, with 17 bases between the two ends. This CDR3 has 14 residues. The CDR3 DNA reads TGTGCCAGCAGCTTAGATTTGGAGCCCCCAAGGAAGTTCTTC. Translation gives CASSLDLEPPRKFF.

This clonotype was seen at least ten times. The chain recombines TRBV7-2 with TRBJ2-7; TRBD2 aligns across 13 bases. J was trimmed by 7 bases and V by 4 bases; bases with no gene match: 1. This CDR3 has 13 residues. The germline V gene has CDR1 SGHTA and CDR2 FQGNSA. The CDR3 DNA is TGTGCCAGCAGCTCGGGACTAGCGGGGGAGCAGTACTTC. Translation: CASSSGLAGEQYF.

This clonotype was counted ten times or more. The DNA is omitted, as the CDR3 cannot be located on it reliably, and the CDR3 follows TCRdb's listing. V gene TRBV7-9 combines with J gene TRBJ2-7; TRBD1 was called by the table and not checked on the DNA. CDR1 and CDR2 from the germline V gene are SEHNR and FQNEAQ (reference sequence). The CDR3 contains 14 residues when both ends are counted. CDR3 loop: CASSTSGTVYEQYF.

The table lists this clonotype with many counts. Mismatch with germline at one junction end may stem from a read error. The gene calls are TRBV7-7 and TRBJ2-5; D call uncertain. This CDR3 is 13 amino acids long. Germline V gene lookup returns CDR1 SSHAT and CDR2 FNYEAQ (reference sequence). The CDR3 spells CASSLGLSETQYF. The CDR3, as DNA: TGTGCTAGCAGCTTAGGGCTATCCGAGACCCAGTACTTC.

This clonotype was observed many times. The chain recombines TRBV12-3 or TRBV12-4 with TRBJ2-3, with D perhaps given as TRBD1 or TRBD2 (6 bases each). The CDR3 runs 18 residues. The V end was cut by 4 bases, the J end by 1 base, with 21 bases between. The CDR3 coding sequence is TGTGCCAGCAGTTCAATTTCGGTGGGGGGCGAGGGCACAGATACGCAGTATTTT. Translated, it gives CASSSISVGGEGTDTQYF.

This clonotype was seen at least ten times. V is TRBV5-5 and J is TRBJ1-1; D uncertain. Germline V CDR1 and CDR2: SGHKS, YYEKEE (reference sequence). Trimming took 4 bases from V and 4 from J, leaving 11 bases between them. The CDR3 is 13 amino acids. CDR3 region: CASSGGSFTEAFF. Written as DNA, the CDR3 is TGTGCCAGCAGCGGAGGGTCGTTCACTGAAGCTTTCTTT.

This clonotype has a count of ten or more. The chain recombines TRBV27 with TRBJ2-3; 8 positions agree with TRBD2. Per the germline V gene, CDR1 is MNHEY and CDR2 is SMNVEV (reference sequence). The ends lost 5 bases at V and 3 bases at J; junction bases unmatched: 7. CDR3 length equals 15 residues. The CDR3 is CASSPRTSPTDTQYF. The CDR3 bases are TGTGCCAGCAGTCCCCGGACTAGCCCAACAGATACGCAGTATTTT.

This clonotype was seen repeatedly, ten times or more. This rearrangement joins TRBV5-1 to TRBJ2-3; a weak D match, TRBD1 (6 bases). Germline V gene sequence: CDR1 SGHRS, CDR2 YFSETQ. The CDR3 is made up of 15 amino acids. The V end lost 7 bases, the J end lost 0 bases, and 15 bases lay between the germline ends. CDR3 nucleotides: TGCGCCAGCGGAATTGGGACATCAAGCACAGATACGCAGTATTTT. This translates into CASGIGTSSTDTQYF.

This clonotype was detected ten times or more. The rearrangement uses TRBV20-1 and TRBJ2-1, with no clear D. The CDR3 covers 9 residues. V lost 7 bases and J 7 bases, leaving 5 bases between the germline ends. CDR1 is DFQATT, CDR2 SNEGSKA, per germline (reference sequence). CDR3 in DNA: TGCAGTGTTGGGAATGAGCAGTTCTTC. Amino acids: CSVGNEQFF.

This clonotype was counted ten times or more. The chain combines TRBV5-1 with TRBJ2-5; D gene uncertain. The length of the CDR3 is 14 residues. V lost 0 bases to trimming and J lost 3 bases, with 9 bases between them. Germline V CDR1 and CDR2: SGHRS, YFSETQ. DNA of the CDR3: TGCGCCAGCAGCTTGGAAGCCAGCAAAGAGACCCAGTACTTC. Translating it yields CASSLEASKETQYF.

This clonotype appeared many times. V is TRBV15 and J is TRBJ2-3; the D is unclear. Per the germline V gene, CDR1 is LNHNV and CDR2 is YYDKDF (reference sequence). Trimming took 5 bases from V and 1 from J, leaving 13 bases between them. The CDR3 runs 15 residues. The CDR3 DNA follows: TGTGCCACCAGCCCAGCCCGTCGGGGCACAGATACGCAGTATTTT. It specifies CATSPARRGTDTQYF.

Many counts were recorded for this clonotype. The chain combines TRBV14 with TRBJ2-5; unclear D gene. Trimming left V 4 bases short and J 4 bases short, with 10 bases between. The CDR3 covers 13 residues. Germline V gene sequence: CDR1 SGHDN, CDR2 FVKESK. Here the CDR3 reads CASSRLQRETQYF. The CDR3 nucleotides read TGTGCCAGCAGCCGCTTACAGAGAGAGACCCAGTACTTC.

The table lists this clonotype with many counts. This rearrangement joins TRBV3-1 to TRBJ2-5; D remains unclear. The V end lost 1 base, the J end lost 5 bases, and 5 bases lay between the germline ends. CDR1 and CDR2 from the germline V gene are LGHDT and YNNKEL (reference sequence). This CDR3 has 12 amino acids. CDR3 nucleotides: TGTGCCAGCAGCCAAGTTCCGGAGACCCAGTACTTC. This encodes CASSQVPETQYF.